Listed here is a single T cell receptor beta chain. The antigen it binds to is not known. Base qualities are not provided; no much larger clone lies one nucleotide away. This sample stems from a study of vaccination effects on CD4 cells after COVID-19 (dated by TCRdb to 2021 to 2024). Some background on the complete study: Participants received two doses of either the BNT162b2 or the mRNA-1273 mRNA SARS-CoV-2 vaccine. SARS-CoV-2 spike-specific CD4+ TCR repertoires were compared before and after mRNA vaccination in COVID-19 convalescent patients and in infection-naive vaccine recipients. Altogether, roughly 10 COVID-19 convalescent patients and a few SARS-CoV-2-naive healthy vaccine recipients made up the full study. In the study, cultures from other donors were sequenced using the Oncomine TCR Beta short-read assay on an Illumina iSeq 100.

Preparation of the library involved the immunoSEQ multiplex PCR assay. DNA from the cultured and isolated CD4+ T cells underwent TCR beta CDR3 sequencing. From the authors' description of their analysis: Non-productive TCR sequences were discarded, and reads were trimmed to the CDR3 region, with only CDR3s of 7 or more amino acids retained. The MANAFEST web app was used to identify antigen-specific clonotypes by comparing expansion in peptide wells with expansion in reference cultures. For clones to be considered positive, expansion at FDR<0.05 versus reference and all other wells, an odds ratio above 5, and a frequency above 0.1% in two replicate wells were required. Clonotypes significantly expanded in SARS-CoV-2 spike wells and in at least one common cold coronavirus spike condition were defined as cross-reactive. CDR3 similarity was assessed by Levenshtein distance using the stringdist R package, and unrooted trees were constructed with ape in R 3.6.1. This immuneACCESS table, as held by TCRdb, lists in-frame sequences with V and J called but not all clones. Of the missing ones, under half trace to an unresolved V gene in checked studies; the others have no known cause. From that table come the V and J calls and clone size; the DNA was used to work out D and trimming. A total of 35,000 to 40,000 clones appear in this sample, about 66% of them only once. The ten largest clones add up to 15% of the sample.

The CDR3 covers 15 residues, taking in both the cysteine and the phenylalanine. Just CDR3 DNA is preserved here, 45 bases in frame from base 1. CDR1 and CDR2 were assigned from the germline V gene as MNHEY and SVGAGI. Deletion took 6 bases off V and 0 bases off J, with a span of 12 bases between the germline ends. The ViraFEST assay stimulated PBMC with viral peptide pools and then used TCR sequencing to identify antigen-specific CD4+ T cell clonotypes by expansion. After approximately eleven days of culture, CD4+ T cells were isolated with the EasySep CD4+ T cell isolation kit. None of the healthy vaccine recipients had a prior SARS-CoV-2 infection, which was confirmed by nucleocapsid antibody tests that came back negative both before and after vaccination. About 2.1 million PBMC per well were cultured in IMDM with around 5.3% human AB serum, 8 to 10 IU/ml IL-2 and gentamicin, plus 10 ug/ml peptides. Half of the culture medium was replaced with fresh IL-2-containing medium on days 3 and 7. Each peptide stimulation condition was cultured in triplicate wells unless otherwise noted. Using Ficoll-Paque Plus gradient centrifugation, PBMC were separated from whole blood and then either used fresh or cryopreserved at -140C. The spike proteins of SARS-CoV-2 and of the common cold coronaviruses HCoV-NL63, HCoV-OC43 and HCoV-229E were spanned by overlapping peptide pools. The QIAamp micro DNA kit was used to extract genomic DNA from the cultured CD4+ T cells.

Beyond this particular receptor, the publication reports: Only a small number of convalescent patients were included, and no early post-infection timepoints were available, which limited the study. Clones induced by infection and clones induced by vaccination both contracted markedly at late timepoints after vaccination, which fits with T cell responses waning over time. In healthy vaccine recipients, vaccine-induced clones were almost all SARS-CoV-2 mono-reactive, with only 1 of 255 cross-reactive with common cold coronaviruses.

The receptor was isolated from a human donor who received a COVID-19 vaccine. The chain employs TRBV6-5 and TRBJ1-3; the D gene is not confidently resolved. Sample: CD4+ T cells from PBMCs cultured with HCoV-OC43 spike peptides, taken before COVID-19 vaccination. The cell subset or site label here, explained by the study, means: HCoV-OC43 spike overlapping peptide pool stimulation. The DNA sequence is TGTGCCAGCAGACCCCGACCCTACTCTGGAAACACCATATATTTT. This translates into CASRPRPYSGNTIYF.